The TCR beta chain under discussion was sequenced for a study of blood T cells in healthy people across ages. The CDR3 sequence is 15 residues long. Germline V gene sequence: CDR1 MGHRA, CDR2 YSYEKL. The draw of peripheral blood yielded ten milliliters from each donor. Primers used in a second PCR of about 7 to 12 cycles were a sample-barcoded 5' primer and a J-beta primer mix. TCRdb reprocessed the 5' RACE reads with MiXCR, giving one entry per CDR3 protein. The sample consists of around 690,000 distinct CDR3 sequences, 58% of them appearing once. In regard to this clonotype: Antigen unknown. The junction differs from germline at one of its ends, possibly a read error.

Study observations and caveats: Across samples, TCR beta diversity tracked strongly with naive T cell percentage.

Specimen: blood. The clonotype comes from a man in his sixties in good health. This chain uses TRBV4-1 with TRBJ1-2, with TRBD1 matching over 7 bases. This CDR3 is CASSQVPRGNYDYTF. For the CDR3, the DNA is TGCGCCAGCAGCCAAGTGCCCAGGGGGAACTATGACTACACCTTC.